This T cell receptor beta chain was profiled in a study of T-cell memory formation after mild COVID-19. Notes on the study in general: That cross-reactive memory joined was suggested by some responding clones appearing in pre-infection memory. There was no confirmation that second-wave clones peaking on day 37 were SARS-CoV-2 specific.

There are a few counts of this clonotype. The antigen remains unidentified. Using its own MiXCR run on the 5' RACE reads, TCRdb lists one record per CDR3 protein. The sample records 560,000 or so distinct CDR3 sequences, roughly 17% being singletons. The CDR3 spans 15 residues. Trimming removed 7 bases from V and 4 bases from J; junction bases left unmatched: 5. The source of this sequence is an adult woman who had mild COVID-19 (a few samples of this study predate the infection). Cell type and time point are not known. The chain has TRBV12-3 or TRBV12-4 and TRBJ2-1, with TRBD2 matching 12 bases. The sequenced material came from PBMCs or a T cell subset sorted from them (not recorded which). CDR3 sequence (DNA): TGTGCCAGCACCCCCCTAGCGGGAGGGTACAATGAGCAGTTCTTC. The encoded protein is CASTPLAGGYNEQFF.